This T cell receptor (beta chain) was recorded in a study of CD8+ T cells in alopecia areata. Findings and caveats of the study: Affected lesional scalp, above all in alopecia totalis/universalis, was more clonal than normal scalp. Possibly because of HLA-related factors, TCR sharing was less clear across patients than in mice.

Lesional scalp punch biopsies and peripheral blood were collected from alopecia areata patients. Points on this clone: What it binds is unknown.

Germline CDR1 SNHLY, CDR2 FYNNEI. Trimming left V 3 bases short and J 13 bases short, with 9 bases between. This CDR3 region has 11 residues. In each case, RNA was isolated and then reverse transcribed into cDNA as the sequencing template. The protocol was immunoSEQ multiplex PCR, while the TCRdb copy is restricted to in-frame clones and leaves out a portion. Of hundreds of thousands of clones in the sample, under 70% were seen once. This rearrangement joins TRBV2 to TRBJ1-4, with no clear D. Sequenced material: CD4+ T cells sorted from blood, taken at week 0. The clonotype comes from a human donor with alopecia areata. As DNA, the CDR3 is TGTGCCAGCAGTGATTTGGGAGGACTGTTTTTT. It codes for CASSDLGGLFF.